The clone carrying this TCR beta chain was observed many times. No antigen is known for it. TCR beta CDR3 regions were amplified from RNA transcripts. The primer set for the first-round RT-PCR of the TCR CDR3 was HTBI. TCRdb re-derived calls from the multiplex PCR reads in MiXCR, one entry per CDR3 protein. Of hundreds of thousands of distinct CDR3 sequences listed, 13% to 15% were seen once; the top ten hold roughly 10%. Extraction of PBMCs used more than 8.5 ml of fresh peripheral blood. Germline V lookup: CDR1 LGHDT, CDR2 YNNKEL (reference sequence). V lost 1 base, J lost 4 bases, and 16 bases lay in between. This CDR3 contains 16 residues. The sample comes from a study of T cells in Graves' hyperthyroidism and ophthalmopathy. Points from the study as a whole: It was a median around 6 months before onset that the model predicted ophthalmopathy. Among thyroid clonotypes expanded above 0.001, most also appeared in blood.

The clonotype was recovered from a woman under 30 with Graves' hyperthyroidism. The chain carries TRBV3-1 and TRBJ1-2, with a weak D call TRBD1 (5 bases). Specimen: blood. In DNA form, the CDR3 reads TGTGCCAGCAGCCAAGGAGTCCCAGGGATCAGCTATGGCTACACCTTC. This encodes CASSQGVPGISYGYTF.